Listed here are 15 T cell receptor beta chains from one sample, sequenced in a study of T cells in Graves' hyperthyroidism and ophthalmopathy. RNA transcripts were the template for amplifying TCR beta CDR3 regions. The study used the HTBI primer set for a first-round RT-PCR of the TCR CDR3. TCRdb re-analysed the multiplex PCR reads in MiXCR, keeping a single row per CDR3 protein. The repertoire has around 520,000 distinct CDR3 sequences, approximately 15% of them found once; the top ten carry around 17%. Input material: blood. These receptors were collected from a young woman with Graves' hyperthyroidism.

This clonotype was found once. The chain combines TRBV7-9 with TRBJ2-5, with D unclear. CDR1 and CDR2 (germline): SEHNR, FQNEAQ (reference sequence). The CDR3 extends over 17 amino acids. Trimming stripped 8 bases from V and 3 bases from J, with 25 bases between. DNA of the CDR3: TGTGCCAGCTGCTATGCTGGGTCTCTAGGAATAAAAGAGACCCAGTACTTC. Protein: CASCYAGSLGIKETQYF.

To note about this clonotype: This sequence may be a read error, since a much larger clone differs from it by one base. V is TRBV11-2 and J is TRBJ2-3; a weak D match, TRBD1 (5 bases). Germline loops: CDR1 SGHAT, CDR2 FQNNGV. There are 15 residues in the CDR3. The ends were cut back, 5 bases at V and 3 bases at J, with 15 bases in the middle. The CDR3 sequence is CASSKQAVPTDTQYF. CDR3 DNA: TGTGCCAGCAGCAAACAGGCCGTTCCTACAGATACGCAGTATTTT. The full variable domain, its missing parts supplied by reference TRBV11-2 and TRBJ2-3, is EAGVAQSPRYKIIEKRQSVAFWCNPISGHATLYWYQQILGQGPKLLIQFQNNGVVDDSQLPKDRFSAERLKGVDSTLKIQPAKLEDSAVYLCASSKQAVPTDTQYFGPGTRLTVL.

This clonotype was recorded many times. The CDR3, as DNA: TGTGCCAGCAGGATCAGGGGCTTGGGAACAGATACGCAGTATTTT. This gives the protein CASRIRGLGTDTQYF. The chain recombines TRBV2 with TRBJ2-3, with TRBD1 as a possible D gene (6 bases). The CDR3 consists of 15 residues. Between the trimmed V and J ends, which lost 6 bases and 3 bases, there was a span of 16 bases. Germline CDR1 is SNHLY and CDR2 is FYNNEI.

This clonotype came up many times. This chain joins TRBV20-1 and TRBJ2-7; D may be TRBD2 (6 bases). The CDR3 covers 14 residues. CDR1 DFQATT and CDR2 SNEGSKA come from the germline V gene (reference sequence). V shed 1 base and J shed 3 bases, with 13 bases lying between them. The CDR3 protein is CSARVSRGSYEQYF. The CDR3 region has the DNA TGCAGTGCTAGAGTGTCTCGGGGGAGCTACGAGCAGTACTTC.

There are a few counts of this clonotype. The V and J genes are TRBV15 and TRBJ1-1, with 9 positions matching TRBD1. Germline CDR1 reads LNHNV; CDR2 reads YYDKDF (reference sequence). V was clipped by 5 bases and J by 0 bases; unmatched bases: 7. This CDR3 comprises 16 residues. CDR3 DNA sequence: TGTGCCACCAGCGCACCGGGACAGGGATTGAACACTGAAGCTTTCTTT. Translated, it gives CATSAPGQGLNTEAFF.

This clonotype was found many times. The DNA for the CDR3 is TGTGCCAGCAGCCCGGTTTTTGGTTTGGCGAACACTGAAGCTTTCTTT. Translating gives CASSPVFGLANTEAFF. The chain employs TRBV14 and TRBJ1-1; D is undetermined. This CDR3 region has 16 residues. Trimming left V 4 bases short and J 1 base short, with 16 bases between. CDR1 and CDR2 from the germline V gene are SGHDN and FVKESK.

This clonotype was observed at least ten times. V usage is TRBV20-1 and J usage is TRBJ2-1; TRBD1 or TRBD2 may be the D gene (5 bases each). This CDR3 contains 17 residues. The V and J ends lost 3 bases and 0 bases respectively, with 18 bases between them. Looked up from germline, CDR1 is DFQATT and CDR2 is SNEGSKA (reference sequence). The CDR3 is CSARDPRGPSSYNEQFF. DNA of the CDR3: TGCAGTGCTAGGGACCCTAGGGGACCGAGCTCCTACAATGAGCAGTTCTTC.

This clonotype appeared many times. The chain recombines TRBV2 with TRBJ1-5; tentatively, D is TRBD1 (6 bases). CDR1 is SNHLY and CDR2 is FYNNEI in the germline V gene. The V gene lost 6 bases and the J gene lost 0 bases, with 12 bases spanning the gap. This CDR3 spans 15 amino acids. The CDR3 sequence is CASRRTDPSNQPQHF. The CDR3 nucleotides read TGTGCCAGCAGGCGGACAGATCCTAGCAATCAGCCCCAGCATTTT.

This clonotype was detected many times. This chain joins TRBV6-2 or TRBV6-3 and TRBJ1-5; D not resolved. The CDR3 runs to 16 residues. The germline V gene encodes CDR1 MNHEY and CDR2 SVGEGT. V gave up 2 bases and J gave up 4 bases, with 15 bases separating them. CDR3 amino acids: CASSYPRAVTNQPQHF. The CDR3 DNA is TGTGCCAGCAGTTACCCGAGGGCAGTAACAAATCAGCCCCAGCATTTT.

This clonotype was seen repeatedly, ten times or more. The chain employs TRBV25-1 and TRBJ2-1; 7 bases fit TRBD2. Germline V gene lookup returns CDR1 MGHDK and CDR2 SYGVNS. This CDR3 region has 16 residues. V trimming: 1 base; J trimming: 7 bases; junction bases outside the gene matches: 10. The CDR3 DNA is TGTGCCAGCAGTGAATGGGGGGGACTGTGGCGGAATGAGCAGTTCTTC. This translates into CASSEWGGLWRNEQFF.

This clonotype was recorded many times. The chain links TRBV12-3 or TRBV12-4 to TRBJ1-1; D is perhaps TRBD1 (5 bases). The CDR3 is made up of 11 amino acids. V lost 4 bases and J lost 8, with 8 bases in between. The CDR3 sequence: CASSSGGEAFF. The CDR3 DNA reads TGTGCCAGCAGTTCGGGGGGGGAAGCTTTCTTT.

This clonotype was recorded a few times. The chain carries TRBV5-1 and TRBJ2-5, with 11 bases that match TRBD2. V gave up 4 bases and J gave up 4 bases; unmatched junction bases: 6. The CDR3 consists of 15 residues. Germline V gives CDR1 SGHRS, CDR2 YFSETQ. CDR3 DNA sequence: TGCGCCAGCAGCGAGAAGGGGACTAGCGGAGAGACCCAGTACTTC. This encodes CASSEKGTSGETQYF.

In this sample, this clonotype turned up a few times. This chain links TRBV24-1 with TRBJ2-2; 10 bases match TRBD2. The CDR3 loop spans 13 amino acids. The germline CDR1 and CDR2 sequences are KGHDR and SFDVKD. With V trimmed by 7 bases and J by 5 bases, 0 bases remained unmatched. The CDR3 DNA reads TGTGCCACCAGAGCGGGAGGGACCGGGGAGCTGTTTTTT. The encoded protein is CATRAGGTGELFF.

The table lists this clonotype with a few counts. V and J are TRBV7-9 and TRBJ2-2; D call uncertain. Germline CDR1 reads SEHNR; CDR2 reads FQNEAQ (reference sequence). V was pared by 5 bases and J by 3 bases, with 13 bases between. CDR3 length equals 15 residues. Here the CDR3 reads CASSLLRQDTGELFF. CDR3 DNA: TGTGCCAGCAGCCTACTAAGACAAGACACCGGGGAGCTGTTTTTT.

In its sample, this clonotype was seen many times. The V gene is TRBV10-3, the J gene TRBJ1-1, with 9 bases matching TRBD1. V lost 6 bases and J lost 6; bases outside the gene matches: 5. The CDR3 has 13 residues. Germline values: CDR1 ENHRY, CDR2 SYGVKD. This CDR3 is CAISGQGLPEAFF. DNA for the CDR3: TGTGCCATCAGCGGACAGGGGCTCCCTGAAGCTTTCTTT.